The clone carrying this TCR beta chain was seen only a few times. Its antigen is still unknown. V was trimmed by 2 bases and J by 1 base, leaving 8 bases between them. CDR3 length: 14 residues. Germline values: CDR1 SEHNR, CDR2 FQNEAQ (reference sequence). These data are taken from a study of T-cell memory formation after mild COVID-19. Notes on the study in general: There was a balanced CD4/CD8 profile in clones contracting day 15 to 85, and later expanders leaned CD4+. A subset of responding clones appeared in pre-infection memory, suggesting cross-reactive memory joined.

The authors produced TCR alpha and TCR beta cDNA libraries with sample barcodes and UMIs by 5'RACE using constant-segment primers. From the 5' RACE reads, TCRdb called clonotypes with MiXCR, one entry per CDR3 protein. The sample holds more than 150,000 distinct CDR3 sequences; about 22% are singletons and the top ten take around 23%. Material for sequencing was PBMCs or a T cell subset sorted from them (not recorded which). The V gene is TRBV7-9, the J gene TRBJ2-5; D is unresolved. The receptor was isolated from an adult woman who had mild COVID-19 (a few samples of this study predate the infection). Cell type and time point are not known. The CDR3 bases are TGTGCCAGCAGCTTAAAGGACCCCCAAGAGACCCAGTACTTC. Translated, it gives CASSLKDPQETQYF.